This T cell receptor beta chain emerged from a study of T-cell memory formation after mild COVID-19. V lost 0 bases and J lost 5; bases outside the gene matches: 9. The germline V gene has CDR1 MGHRA and CDR2 YSYEKL. This CDR3 comprises 17 residues. This clonotype was observed many times. MiXCR, run by TCRdb on the 5' RACE reads, gives a single entry per CDR3 protein. The table has 250,000 to 350,000 distinct CDR3 sequences, 15% to 20% seen once. The chain recombines TRBV4-1 with TRBJ1-2; 10 bases match TRBD1. Sequencing input: PBMCs or a T cell subset sorted from them (not recorded which). This sequence originates from a man aged 18-30 years who had mild COVID-19 (a few samples of this study predate the infection). Cell type and time point are not known. CDR3 nucleotides: TGCGCCAGCAGCCAAGAGGGGGATGGGGACAGGGGTTATGGCTACACCTTC. The encoded protein is CASSQEGDGDRGYGYTF.